This passage covers 10 T cell receptor beta chains from one sample sequenced in a study of cytomegalovirus exposure and HLA in healthy donors. Amplification used 60 Vbeta primers and 13 Jbeta primers. The data were produced by immunoSEQ multiplex PCR, yet TCRdb's version contains in-frame clones alone and is incomplete. Reported are roughly 33,000 clones; the ten largest clones contain more than 3%. Sequences were obtained from PBMCs. The receptor set was obtained from a woman in her forties in good health and CMV-seropositive.

This chain uses TRBV4-3 with TRBJ1-2; TRBD1 agrees at 10 bases. CDR1 LGHNA and CDR2 YSLEER come from the germline V gene. J was trimmed by 5 bases and V by 3 bases; bases with no gene match: 6. The CDR3 totals 15 residues. The CDR3 protein is CASSHPGQGKYGYTF. DNA of the CDR3: TGCGCCAGCAGCCATCCGGGACAGGGGAAATATGGCTACACCTTC.

V is TRBV28 and J is TRBJ2-7, with 9 nucleotides matching TRBD1. The CDR3 has 14 residues. Germline loops: CDR1 MDHEN, CDR2 SYDVKM. The V gene end was trimmed by 5 bases and the J gene end by 2 bases; junction bases not matched to a gene: 4. DNA of the CDR3: TGTGCCAGCAGTACAAGACAGGGGGCCTACGAGCAGTACTTC. Protein product: CASSTRQGAYEQYF.

This chain links TRBV5-4 with TRBJ1-2; D is ambiguous. CDR1 is SGHNT, CDR2 YYREEE, per germline (reference sequence). Trimming removed 0 bases at V and 0 bases at J, with 9 bases between. The CDR3 totals 15 residues. Here the CDR3 DNA reads TGTGCCAGCAGCTTGGTGCAGGAAGCTAACTATGGCTACACCTTC. Translation gives CASSLVQEANYGYTF.

The chain has TRBV6-1 and TRBJ1-2; D not resolved. In germline, CDR1 is MNHNS, CDR2 SASEGT. This CDR3 spans 15 amino acids. V shed 0 bases and J shed 7 bases, with 15 bases lying between them. CDR3 residues: CASSEAVGNGGGYTF. For the CDR3, the DNA is TGTGCCAGCAGTGAAGCTGTAGGGAACGGAGGTGGCTACACCTTC.

This chain links TRBV19 with TRBJ2-3; tentative D call: TRBD1 (6 bases). The germline V gene encodes CDR1 LNHDA and CDR2 SQIVND (reference sequence). V lost 7 bases and J lost 0, with 11 bases in between. The CDR3 sequence is 14 residues long. The CDR3 nucleotides are TGTGCCAGTAAAAGGACAGCTAGCACAGATACGCAGTATTTT. Protein: CASKRTASTDTQYF.

The V and J genes are TRBV4-1 and TRBJ2-1; 9 bases align to TRBD2. Germline CDR1 and CDR2: MGHRA and YSYEKL. This CDR3 is built from 17 residues. V shed 4 bases and J 6 bases; nucleotides not matched to a gene: 13. CDR3 region: CASSRLGGTSFSNEQFF. The CDR3 DNA sequence: TGCGCCAGCAGCCGGTTAGGGGGGACTAGCTTTTCCAATGAGCAGTTCTTC.

The chain combines TRBV25-1 with TRBJ2-5; no reliable D call. The CDR3 spans 13 residues. Between the trimmed V and J ends, which lost 6 bases and 0 bases, there was a span of 8 bases. Germline CDR1 is MGHDK and CDR2 is SYGVNS. CDR3 in amino acids: CASREDNQETQYF. Written as DNA, the CDR3 is TGTGCCAGCAGGGAAGACAACCAAGAGACCCAGTACTTC.

This chain connects TRBV2 to TRBJ2-2; D not certain. Germline V gene lookup returns CDR1 SNHLY and CDR2 FYNNEI. CDR3 length equals 13 residues. Trimming took 7 bases from V and 5 from J, leaving 11 bases between them. The CDR3: CASKGRLTGELFF. DNA for the CDR3: TGTGCCAGCAAAGGCAGGTTAACCGGGGAGCTGTTTTTT.

The genes are TRBV29-1 and TRBJ2-7; the D gene is possibly TRBD1 (7 bases). CDR3 size: 13 residues. Germline-derived CDR1 and CDR2 are SQVTM and ANQGSEA. V dropped 6 bases and J dropped 6 bases, with 18 bases sitting between them. CDR3 loop: CSVRGEGGFEQYF. In DNA, the CDR3 is TGCAGCGTACGCGGGGAAGGGGGCTTCGAGCAGTACTTC.

The chain has TRBV7-2 and TRBJ1-1, with D uncertain. Germline V gene sequence: CDR1 SGHTA, CDR2 FQGNSA. This CDR3 is built from 13 residues. V gave up 2 bases and J gave up 1 base, with 5 bases separating them. The CDR3 coding sequence is TGTGCCAGCAGCTTATCCCAGAACACTGAAGCTTTCTTT. Amino acids: CASSLSQNTEAFF.